One sample yielded the 2 T cell receptor beta chains listed below, sequenced in a study of blood T cells in healthy people across ages. A second PCR, run for about 7 to 11 cycles, used a sample-barcoded 5' primer plus a J-beta primer mix. TCRdb reprocessed the 5' RACE reads with MiXCR, giving one entry per CDR3 protein. Of roughly 700,000 distinct CDR3 sequences listed, less than 40% were seen once; the top ten hold 15% to 19%. The material sequenced was blood. These TCRs come from an elderly woman in good health.

This chain connects TRBV6-5 to TRBJ1-4; D might be TRBD1 (6 bases). With 8 bases removed from V and 1 base from J, the gap between germline ends came to 11 bases. The CDR3 is 14 amino acids. The germline gives CDR1 MNHEY, CDR2 SVGAGI. The CDR3 sequence: CASSKQGTNEKLFF. The CDR3 coding sequence is TGTGCCAGCTCGAAACAGGGAACTAATGAAAAACTGTTTTTT.

This clonotype was counted at least ten times. The chain combines TRBV30 with TRBJ1-4; 8 nucleotides align to TRBD1. The CDR3 has 15 amino acids. Germline CDR1 reads GTSNPN; CDR2 reads SVGIG (reference sequence). V lost 3 bases and J lost 7; bases outside the gene matches: 10. CDR3 protein: CAWRPDRGYGEKLFF. The CDR3 DNA reads TGTGCCTGGAGACCCGACAGGGGTTACGGTGAAAAACTGTTTTTT.